The following is a T cell receptor beta chain sequence with its context. The CDR3 runs 17 residues. Looked up from germline, CDR1 is SGHKS and CDR2 is YYEKEE (reference sequence). V was cut by 4 bases and J by 0 bases, with 17 bases left in between. This sample was taken from a study of shared clonotypes between healthy human individuals. TCRdb's table, derived via immunoSEQ multiplex PCR, lists solely in-frame clones and lacks some. The table includes approximately 2.5 million clones, 93% detected once. The investigators split CD4+ cells into a CD45RA+ naive subset and a CD45RA-negative memory subset.

Source material: naive CD4+ T cells from PBMCs. The subset was: CD45RA+ positively selected. V and J are TRBV5-5 and TRBJ2-1; maybe TRBD2 (7 bases). The sequence was collected from a man between 18 and 35 years old in good health. Some clones in this sample may be carry-over from other donors' samples. In DNA form, the CDR3 reads TGTGCCAGCAGCGTCCCTAGCGGAGGGGGCTCCTACAATGAGCAGTTCTTC. Protein sequence: CASSVPSGGGSYNEQFF.